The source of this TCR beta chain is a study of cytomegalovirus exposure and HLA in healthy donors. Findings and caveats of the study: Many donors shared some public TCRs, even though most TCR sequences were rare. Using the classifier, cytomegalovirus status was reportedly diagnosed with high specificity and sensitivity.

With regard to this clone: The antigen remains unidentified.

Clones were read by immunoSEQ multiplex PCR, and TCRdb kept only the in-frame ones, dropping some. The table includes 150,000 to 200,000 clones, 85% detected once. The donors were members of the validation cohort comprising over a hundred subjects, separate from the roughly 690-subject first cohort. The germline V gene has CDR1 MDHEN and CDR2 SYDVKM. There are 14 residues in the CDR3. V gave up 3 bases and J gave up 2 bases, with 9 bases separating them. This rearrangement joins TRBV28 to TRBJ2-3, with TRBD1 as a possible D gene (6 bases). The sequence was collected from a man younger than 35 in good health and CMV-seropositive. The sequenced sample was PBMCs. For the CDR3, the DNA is TGTGCCAGCAGTTTCACAGGGAACACAGATACGCAGTATTTT. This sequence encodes CASSFTGNTDTQYF.